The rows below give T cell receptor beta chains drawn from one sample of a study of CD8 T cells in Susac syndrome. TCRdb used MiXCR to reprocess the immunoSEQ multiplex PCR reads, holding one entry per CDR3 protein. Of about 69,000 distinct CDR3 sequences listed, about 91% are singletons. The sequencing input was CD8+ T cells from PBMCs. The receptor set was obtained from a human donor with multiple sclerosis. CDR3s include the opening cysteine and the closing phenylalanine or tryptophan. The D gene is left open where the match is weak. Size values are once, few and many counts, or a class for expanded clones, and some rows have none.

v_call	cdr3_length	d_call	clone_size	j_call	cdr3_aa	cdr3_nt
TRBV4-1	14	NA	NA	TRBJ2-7	CASSPQVSSYEQYF	TGCGCCAGCAGCCCGCAGGTGAGCTCCTACGAGCAGTACTTC
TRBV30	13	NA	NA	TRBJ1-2	CAWSIGGMMVYTF	TGTGCCTGGAGTATCGGAGGGATGATGGTCTACACCTTC
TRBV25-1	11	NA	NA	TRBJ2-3	CASTDGYTQYF	TGTGCCAGCACCGACGGGTATACGCAGTATTTT
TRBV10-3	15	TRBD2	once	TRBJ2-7	CAISDTSGRADEQYF	TGTGCCATCAGTGACACTAGCGGGAGGGCGGACGAGCAGTACTTC
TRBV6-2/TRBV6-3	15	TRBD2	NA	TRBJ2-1	CASRPLAGGGNEQFF	TGTGCCAGCAGGCCACTAGCGGGAGGTGGCAATGAGCAGTTCTTC
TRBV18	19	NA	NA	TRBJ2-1	CASSPIGDESPTSRDEQFF	TGTGCCAGCTCACCAATAGGGGACGAGTCTCCCACGTCTCGGGATGAGCAGTTCTTC
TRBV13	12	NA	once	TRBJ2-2	CASSLGLGELFF	TGTGCCAGCAGCTTAGGGCTGGGGGAGCTGTTTTTT
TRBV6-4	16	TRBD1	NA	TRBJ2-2	CASSETPGQGTGELFF	TGTGCCAGCAGTGAAACCCCCGGACAGGGGACCGGGGAGCTGTTTTTT
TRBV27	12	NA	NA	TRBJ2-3	CAVREGQGSQYF	TGTGCCGTTCGGGAGGGACAGGGTTCGCAGTATTTT
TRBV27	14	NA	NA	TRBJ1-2	CASSPDRANYGYTF	TGTGCCAGCAGTCCGGACAGAGCTAACTATGGCTACACCTTC
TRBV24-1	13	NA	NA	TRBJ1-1	CATSDRSGTEAFF	TGTGCCACCAGTGATCGGTCCGGAACTGAAGCTTTCTTT